The entry below gives a single TCR beta chain sequence along with its context. Antigen specificity is unknown. This CDR3 region has 17 residues. Germline CDR1 is SGHKS and CDR2 is YYEKEE (reference sequence). The trim removed 3 bases at V and 0 bases at J, leaving 8 bases unmatched. The data were taken from a study of regulatory T cells in long-lasting Graves disease. The time point: newly diagnosed GD, antithyroid drugs for less than 3 months. Making the TCR library involved RNA that had been extracted from PBMCs. Findings of the study overall: Persistent-disease Graves' patients showed less TCR diversity than new cases. TRBV28, TRBJ1-2 and TRBJ2-5 were favored in persistent disease.

Construction of the TCR beta libraries employed iRepertoire HTBI primers in conjunction with Arm-PCR of CDR3 regions. TCRdb re-called the multiplex PCR reads with MiXCR, one entry per CDR3 protein. The data hold 400,000 to 500,000 distinct CDR3 sequences, with around 17% observed a single time. The data were also submitted as part of a second study, on T cells in Graves' hyperthyroidism and ophthalmopathy.

The J gene is TRBJ1-5, the V gene TRBV5-5, with 8 bases matching TRBD1. Sequencing was performed on peripheral blood mononuclear cells (PBMCs), taken at new diagnosis, from a patient treated with antithyroid drugs. The sequence was obtained from a woman under 40 with Graves disease. This CDR3 is CASSSATGGDSNQPQHF. Here the CDR3 DNA reads TGTGCCAGCAGCTCGGCAACAGGGGGAGATAGCAATCAGCCCCAGCATTTT.